This entry features one T cell receptor beta chain sequence. Its antigen remains unidentified. Measured with immunoSEQ multiplex PCR; TCRdb has only the in-frame clones, and not every one. Of roughly 2 million clones in the sample, around 95% were seen once. CDR3 size: 14 residues. V lost 0 bases and J lost 0, with 6 bases in between. Germline CDR1 reads SEHNR; CDR2 reads FQNEAQ (reference sequence). The data were taken from a study of shared clonotypes between healthy human individuals. General study findings and limits: All-four-donor shared clonotypes had higher generation probabilities than non-shared clonotypes did.

The sequenced sample consisted of naive CD4+ T cells sorted from blood. The subset here: CD45RA+ positively selected. The chain is built from TRBV7-9 and TRBJ2-7; D remains ambiguous. The TCR was taken from a man between 18 and 35 years old in good health. The CDR3 DNA reads as TGTGCCAGCAGCTTAGCAGGGATCTCCTACGAGCAGTACTTC. It encodes CASSLAGISYEQYF. The full variable domain, with the rest looked up from reference TRBV7-9 and TRBJ2-7, is DTGVSQNPRHKITKRGQNVTFRCDPISEHNRLYWYRQTLGQGPEFLTYFQNEAQLEKSRLLSDRFSAERPKGSFSTLEIQRTEQGDSAMYLCASSLAGISYEQYFGPGTRLTVT.